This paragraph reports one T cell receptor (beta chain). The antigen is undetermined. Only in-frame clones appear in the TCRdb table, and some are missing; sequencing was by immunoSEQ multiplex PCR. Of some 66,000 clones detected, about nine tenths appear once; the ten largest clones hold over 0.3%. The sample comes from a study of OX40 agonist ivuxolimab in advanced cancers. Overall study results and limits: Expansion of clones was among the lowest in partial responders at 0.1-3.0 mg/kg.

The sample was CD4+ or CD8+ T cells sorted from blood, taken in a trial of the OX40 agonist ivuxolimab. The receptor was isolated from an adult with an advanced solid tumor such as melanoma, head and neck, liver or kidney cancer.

CDR3: CASGRGPLFGEQYF. The CDR3 coding sequence is TGTGCCAGCGGGCGGGGGCCCCTATTTGGGGAGCAGTACTTC. The V gene is TRBV9, the J gene TRBJ2-7, with D perhaps TRBD2 (7 bases). Germline lookup yields CDR1 SGDLS and CDR2 YYNGEE. This CDR3 is built from 14 residues. Trimming shortened V by 7 bases and J by 7 bases, and 21 bases separated the two germline ends.